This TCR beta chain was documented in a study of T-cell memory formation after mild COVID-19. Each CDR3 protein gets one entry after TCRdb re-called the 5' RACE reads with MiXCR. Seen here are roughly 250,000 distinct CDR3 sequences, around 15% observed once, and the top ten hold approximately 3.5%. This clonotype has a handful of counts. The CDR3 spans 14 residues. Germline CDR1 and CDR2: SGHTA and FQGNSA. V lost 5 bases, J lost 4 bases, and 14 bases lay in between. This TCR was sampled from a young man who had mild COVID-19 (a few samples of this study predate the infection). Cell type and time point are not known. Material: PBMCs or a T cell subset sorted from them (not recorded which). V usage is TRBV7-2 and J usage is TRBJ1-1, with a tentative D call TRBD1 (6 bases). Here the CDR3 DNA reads TGTGCCAGCAGCCCACAGGGTATCGGCACTGAAGCTTTCTTT. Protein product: CASSPQGIGTEAFF.